Below, 3 T cell receptor beta chains from the same sample are listed, as sequenced in a study of blood T cell repertoires in COVID-19. Here immunoSEQ multiplex PCR was the method, and the copy in TCRdb shows in-frame clones only, minus some. The repertoire has some 200,000 clones, 70% to 90% of them found once; the top ten carry about 12%. Source material: peripheral blood. Every receptor here comes from a young woman who had recovered from COVID-19.

This chain joins TRBV19 and TRBJ2-2, with D possibly TRBD1 on 5 matching bases. Trimming cost V 6 bases and J 4 bases, with 18 bases left between them. The germline gives CDR1 LNHDA, CDR2 SQIVND (reference sequence). CDR3 length equals 16 residues. The DNA of the CDR3 is TGTGCCAGTAGGGGCTCGGCGGCAAGGGGCACCGGGGAGCTGTTTTTT. Translated: CASRGSAARGTGELFF.

The chain couples TRBV9 to TRBJ1-2; 7 bases align to TRBD1. Germline V lookup: CDR1 SGDLS, CDR2 YYNGEE. This CDR3 is 13 amino acids long. V was pared by 5 bases and J by 6 bases, with 7 bases of the junction left unmatched. The CDR3: CASRTGYNHGYTF. CDR3 nucleotides: TGTGCCAGCAGGACAGGGTACAATCATGGCTACACCTTC.

This clone was observed once. The J gene is TRBJ2-5, the V gene TRBV7-9, with 10 bases that match TRBD1. The length of the CDR3 is 15 residues. V shed 5 bases and J 5 bases; nucleotides not matched to a gene: 8. Germline CDR1 SEHNR, CDR2 FQNEAQ (reference sequence). CDR3 DNA sequence: TGTGCCAGCAGCGCGGACAGGGGGGGTAAGGAGACCCAGTACTTC. It specifies CASSADRGGKETQYF.